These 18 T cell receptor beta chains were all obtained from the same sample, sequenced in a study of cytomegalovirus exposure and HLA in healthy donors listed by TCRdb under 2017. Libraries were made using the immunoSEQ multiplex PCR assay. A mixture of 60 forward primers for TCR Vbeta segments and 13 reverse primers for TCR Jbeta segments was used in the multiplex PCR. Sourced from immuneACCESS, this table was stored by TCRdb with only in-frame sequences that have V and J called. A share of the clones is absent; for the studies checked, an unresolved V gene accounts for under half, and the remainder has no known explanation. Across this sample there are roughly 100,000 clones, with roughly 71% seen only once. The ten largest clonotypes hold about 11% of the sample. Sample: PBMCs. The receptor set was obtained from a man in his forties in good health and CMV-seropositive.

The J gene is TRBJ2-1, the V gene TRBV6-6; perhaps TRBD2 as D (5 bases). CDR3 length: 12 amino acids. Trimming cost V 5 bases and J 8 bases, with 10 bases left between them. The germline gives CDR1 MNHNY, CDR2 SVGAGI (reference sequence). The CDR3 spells CASSPSFDEQFF. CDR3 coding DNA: TGTGCCAGCAGTCCTAGCTTTGATGAGCAGTTCTTC.

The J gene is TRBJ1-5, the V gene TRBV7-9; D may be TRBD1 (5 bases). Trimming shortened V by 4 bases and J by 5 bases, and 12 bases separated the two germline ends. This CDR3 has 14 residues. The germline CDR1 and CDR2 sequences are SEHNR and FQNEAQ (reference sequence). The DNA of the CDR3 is TGTGCCAGCAGCTCAGACAGCACCTATCAGCCCCAGCATTTT. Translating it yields CASSSDSTYQPQHF.

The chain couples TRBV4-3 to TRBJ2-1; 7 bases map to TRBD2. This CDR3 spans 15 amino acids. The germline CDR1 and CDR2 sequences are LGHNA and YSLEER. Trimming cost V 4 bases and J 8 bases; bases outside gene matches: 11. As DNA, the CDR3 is TGCGCCAGCAGCCCTCGAGCGGGAATTTACGATGAGCAGTTCTTC. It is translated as CASSPRAGIYDEQFF.

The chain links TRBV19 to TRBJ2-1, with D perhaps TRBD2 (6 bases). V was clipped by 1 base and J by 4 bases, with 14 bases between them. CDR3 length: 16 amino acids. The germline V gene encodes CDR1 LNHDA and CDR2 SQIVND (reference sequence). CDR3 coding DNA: TGTGCCAGTAGTATAGGATCACTAGCTCATTACAATGAGCAGTTCTTC. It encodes CASSIGSLAHYNEQFF.

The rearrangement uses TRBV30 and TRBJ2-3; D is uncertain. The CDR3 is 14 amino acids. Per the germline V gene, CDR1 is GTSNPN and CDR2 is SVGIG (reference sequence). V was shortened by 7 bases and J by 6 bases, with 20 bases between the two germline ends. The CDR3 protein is CAYTRSLARDTQYF. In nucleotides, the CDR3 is TGTGCCTATACGCGGAGTTTAGCTAGGGATACGCAGTATTTT.

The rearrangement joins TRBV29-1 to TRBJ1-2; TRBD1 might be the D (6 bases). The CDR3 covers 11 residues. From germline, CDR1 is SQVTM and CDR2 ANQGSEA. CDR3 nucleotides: TGCAGTATATACAGGGAATATGGCTACACCTTC. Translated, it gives CSIYREYGYTF.

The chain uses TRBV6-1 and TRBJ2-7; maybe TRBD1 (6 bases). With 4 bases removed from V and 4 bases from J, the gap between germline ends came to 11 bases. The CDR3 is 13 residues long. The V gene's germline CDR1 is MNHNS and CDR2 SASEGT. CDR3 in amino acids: CASSGGQWYEQYV. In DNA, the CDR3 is TGTGCCAGCAGTGGAGGACAGTGGTACGAGCAGTACGTC.

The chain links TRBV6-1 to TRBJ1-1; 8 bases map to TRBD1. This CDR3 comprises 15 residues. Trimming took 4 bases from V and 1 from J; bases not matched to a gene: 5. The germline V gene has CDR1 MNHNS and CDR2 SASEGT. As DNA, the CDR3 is TGTGCCAGCAGTGGCCAGGGGGCTAGGAACACTGAAGCTTTCTTT. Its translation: CASSGQGARNTEAFF.

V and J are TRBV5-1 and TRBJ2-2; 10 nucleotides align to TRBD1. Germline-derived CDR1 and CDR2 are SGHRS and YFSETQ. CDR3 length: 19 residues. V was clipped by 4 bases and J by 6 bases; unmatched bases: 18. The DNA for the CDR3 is TGCGCCAGCAGCGTCTCCGGGACAGGGGAAAAACTCGGTGCCGGGGAGCTGTTTTTT. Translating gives CASSVSGTGEKLGAGELFF.

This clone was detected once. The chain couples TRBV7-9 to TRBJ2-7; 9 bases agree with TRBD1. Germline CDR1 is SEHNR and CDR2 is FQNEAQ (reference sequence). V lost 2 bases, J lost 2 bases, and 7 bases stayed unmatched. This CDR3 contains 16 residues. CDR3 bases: TGTGCCAGCAGCTTAAGCACGGGACAGGGTGCCTACGAGCAGTACTTC. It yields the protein CASSLSTGQGAYEQYF. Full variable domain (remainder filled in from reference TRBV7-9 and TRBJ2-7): DTGVSQNPRHKITKRGQNVTFRCDPISEHNRLYWYRQTLGQGPEFLTYFQNEAQLEKSRLLSDRFSAERPKGSFSTLEIQRTEQGDSAMYLCASSLSTGQGAYEQYFGPGTRLTVT.

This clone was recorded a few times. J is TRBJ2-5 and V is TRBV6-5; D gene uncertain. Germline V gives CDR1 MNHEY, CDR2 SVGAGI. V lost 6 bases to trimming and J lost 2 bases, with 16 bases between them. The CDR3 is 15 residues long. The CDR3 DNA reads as TGTGCCAGCAGCAGTCGAGGCGGCACACAAGAGACCCAGTACTTC. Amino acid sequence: CASSSRGGTQETQYF.

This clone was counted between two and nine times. For the CDR3, the DNA is TGTGCCAGCAGCCATAGCGGGAGCTCCTACGAGCAGTACTTC. Translating it yields CASSHSGSSYEQYF. J is TRBJ2-7 and V is TRBV11-3; TRBD2 matches at 9 bases. This CDR3 has 14 amino acids. In germline, CDR1 is SGHNT, CDR2 YENEEA. After removal of 5 bases from V and 0 bases from J, the junction contained 2 bases not matched to a gene.

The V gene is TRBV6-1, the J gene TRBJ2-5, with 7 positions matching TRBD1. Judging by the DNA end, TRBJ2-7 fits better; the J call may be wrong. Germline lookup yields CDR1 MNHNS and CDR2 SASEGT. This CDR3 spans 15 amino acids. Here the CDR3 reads CASRMAGTALYEQYF. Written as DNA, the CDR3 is TGTGCCAGCAGAATGGCCGGGACAGCTCTCTACGAGCAGTACTTC.

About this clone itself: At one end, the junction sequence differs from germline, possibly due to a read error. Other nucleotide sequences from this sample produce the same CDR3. CDR3 sequence (DNA): TGTGCCTGGAAAGGGACAGGGTCAAACACTGAAGCCTTCTTT. Its protein is CAWKGTGSNTEAFF. J is TRBJ1-1 and V is TRBV30; TRBD1 agrees at 9 bases. This CDR3 comprises 14 residues. Germline assignment: CDR1 GTSNPN and CDR2 SVGIG (reference sequence).

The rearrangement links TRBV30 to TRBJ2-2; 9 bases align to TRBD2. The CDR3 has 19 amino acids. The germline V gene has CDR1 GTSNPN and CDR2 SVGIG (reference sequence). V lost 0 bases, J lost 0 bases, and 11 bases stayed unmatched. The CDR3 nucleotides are TGTGCCTGGAGTGTACTGGGGCTAGCGGGGCACGCGAACACCGGGGAGCTGTTTTTT. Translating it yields CAWSVLGLAGHANTGELFF.

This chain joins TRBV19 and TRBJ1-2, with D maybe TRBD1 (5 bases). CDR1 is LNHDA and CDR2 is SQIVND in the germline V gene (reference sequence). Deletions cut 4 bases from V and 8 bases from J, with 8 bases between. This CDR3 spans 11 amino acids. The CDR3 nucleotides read TGTGCCAGTAGTACGGGGGGAGGCTACACCTTC. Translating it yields CASSTGGGYTF.

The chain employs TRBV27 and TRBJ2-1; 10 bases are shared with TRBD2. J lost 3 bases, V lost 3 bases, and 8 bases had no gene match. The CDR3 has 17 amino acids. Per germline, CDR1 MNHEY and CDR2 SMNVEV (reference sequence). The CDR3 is CASSLRTSGRGYNEQFF. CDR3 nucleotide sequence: TGTGCCAGCAGTTTGAGGACTAGCGGTCGGGGCTACAATGAGCAGTTCTTC.

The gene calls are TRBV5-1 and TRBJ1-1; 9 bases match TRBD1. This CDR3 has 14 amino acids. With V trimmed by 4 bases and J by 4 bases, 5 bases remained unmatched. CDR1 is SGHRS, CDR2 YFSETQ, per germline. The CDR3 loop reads CASSEGTGSTEAFF. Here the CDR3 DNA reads TGCGCCAGCAGCGAGGGGACAGGGAGCACTGAAGCTTTCTTT. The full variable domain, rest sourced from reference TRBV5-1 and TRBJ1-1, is KAGVTQTPRYLIKTRGQQVTLSCSPISGHRSVSWYQQTPGQGLQFLFEYFSETQRNKGNFPGRFSGRQFSNSRSEMNVSTLELGDSALYLCASSEGTGSTEAFFGQGTRLTVV.